This T cell receptor (beta chain) was observed in a study of T cell repertoires in cytomegalovirus infection. In its sample, this clonotype was seen many times. The antigen remains unidentified. TCRdb reprocessed the reads via MiXCR and lists one record per CDR3 protein. The sample lists some 940,000 distinct CDR3 sequences; approximately 31% were seen once. The CDR3 length is 13 residues. V was shortened by 0 bases and J by 5 bases, with 5 bases between the two germline ends. CDR1 and CDR2 (germline): MGHRA, YSYEKL. The chain employs TRBV4-1 and TRBJ2-1; unclear D gene. The sequence was collected from a human donor in good health (CMV status not recorded). Some clones in this sample may be carry-over from other donors' samples. The source was cultured CD8+ T cells from PBMCs, collected from culture after CMV antigen stimulation. In nucleotides, the CDR3 is TGCGCCAGCAGCCAAGAGGCCCACAATGAGCAGTTCTTC. Translating it yields CASSQEAHNEQFF.